These T cell receptor beta chains were read from a single sample in a study of T-cell memory formation after mild COVID-19. TCRdb passed the 5' RACE reads through MiXCR, listing each CDR3 protein once. The top ten clones hold under 25% of a sample with 250,000 to 300,000 distinct CDR3 sequences, approximately 8.4% of them seen once. Source material: PBMCs or a T cell subset sorted from them (not recorded which). The receptors originated from a man aged 18 to 30 who had mild COVID-19 (a few samples of this study predate the infection). Cell type and time point are not known. CDR3s include the opening cysteine and the closing phenylalanine or tryptophan. The D gene is left open where the match is weak. Clone size appears in some rows only: once, few, many, or a class for an expanded clone.

j_gene,d_gene,abundance,v_gene,CDR3aa,CDR3nt
TRBJ2-5,TRBD2,-,TRBV9,CASSVGGTSGGSGETQYF,TGTGCCAGCAGCGTAGGAGGGACTAGCGGGGGCTCGGGGGAGACCCAGTACTTC
TRBJ1-2,TRBD1,few,TRBV7-9,CASSLVRGGVRGYTF,TGTGCCAGCAGCTTAGTACGAGGGGGCGTCCGTGGCTACACCTTC
TRBJ1-1,-,many,TRBV6-6,CASSLAREGTEAFF,TGTGCCAGCAGTTTAGCCAGGGAGGGGACTGAAGCTTTCTTT
TRBJ2-7,-,-,TRBV28,CASSHRSYEQYF,TGTGCCAGCAGCCACCGCAGCTACGAGCAGTACTTC
TRBJ1-1,TRBD1,-,TRBV12-3/TRBV12-4,CASSQGGGDAFF,TGTGCCAGCAGTCAGGGGGGAGGGGATGCTTTCTTT
TRBJ2-1,-,many,TRBV3-1,CASSQDFRGGGTTF,TGTGCCAGCAGCCAAGATTTCAGGGGCGGGGGAACAACGTTC
TRBJ2-2,-,many,TRBV5-1,CASSPDFSGTGELFF,TGCGCCAGCAGTCCGGATTTCTCGGGGACCGGGGAGCTGTTTTTT
TRBJ1-2,-,-,TRBV7-9,CASSWTLQETLSGYTF,TGTGCCAGCAGCTGGACCCTACAGGAGACGTTAAGTGGCTACACCTTC
TRBJ1-4,TRBD1,-,TRBV13,CASSKTGFAEKLFF,TGTGCCAGCAGCAAGACAGGGTTTGCTGAAAAACTGTTTTTT
TRBJ2-1,TRBD2,-,TRBV5-1,CASSWSWGGSYNEQFF,TGCGCCAGCAGCTGGAGTTGGGGGGGCTCCTACAATGAGCAGTTCTTC
TRBJ1-5,-,many,TRBV12-3/TRBV12-4,CASSLEVGRNQPQHF,TGTGCCAGCAGTTTGGAGGTGGGGCGCAATCAGCCCCAGCATTTT
TRBJ2-7,-,-,TRBV7-9,CASSRGLVYEQYF,TGTGCCAGCAGCCGTGGCCTAGTCTACGAGCAGTACTTC
TRBJ1-1,-,many,TRBV6-1,CASSEWTRESFF,TGTGCCAGCAGTGAGTGGACCCGTGAGAGTTTCTTT
TRBJ2-7,-,few,TRBV7-9,CASTLTAENTYEQYF,TGTGCCAGCACCCTAACCGCCGAGAACACCTACGAGCAGTACTTC
TRBJ2-2,-,few,TRBV20-1,CSARDLPDRGELFF,TGCAGTGCTAGAGATTTACCAGATAGAGGGGAGCTGTTTTTT
TRBJ2-7,TRBD2,many,TRBV3-1,CASSQTGGLYEQYF,TGTGCCAGCAGCCAGACGGGGGGGCTCTACGAGCAGTACTTC
TRBJ1-1,-,few,TRBV12-1,CASSFPGLGRSEAFF,TGTGCCAGCAGCTTTCCCGGGCTGGGTCGGTCCGAAGCTTTCTTT
TRBJ2-2,-,-,TRBV29-1,CSVELASGELFF,TGCAGCGTTGAGCTAGCATCCGGGGAGCTGTTTTTT
TRBJ2-5,-,few,TRBV28,CASREVIGGLVETQYF,TGTGCCAGCAGGGAAGTCATAGGGGGGCTCGTAGAGACCCAGTACTTC
TRBJ1-2,TRBD1,few,TRBV18,CASSPGTAPEDGYTF,TGTGCCAGCTCACCCGGGACAGCCCCCGAGGATGGCTACACCTTC
TRBJ2-7,-,-,TRBV7-3,CAPRPRHPSYEQYF,TGTGCCCCCAGACCGAGGCACCCCTCCTACGAGCAGTACTTC
TRBJ2-5,TRBD2,few,TRBV10-3,CAISAASGDLRETQYF,TGTGCCATCAGTGCGGCTAGCGGGGATCTTCGGGAGACCCAGTACTTC
TRBJ1-5,-,few,TRBV30,CAWSFSGFRNQPQHF,TGTGCCTGGAGTTTCTCGGGGTTTCGTAATCAGCCCCAGCATTTT
TRBJ2-7,-,-,TRBV12-3/TRBV12-4,CASNPPPYEQYF,TGTGCCAGCAATCCCCCTCCCTACGAGCAGTACTTC
TRBJ2-6,-,few,TRBV6-2/TRBV6-3,CASSYGQTSGANVLTF,TGTGCCAGCAGTTACGGACAGACCTCTGGGGCCAACGTCCTGACTTTC
TRBJ1-1,-,-,TRBV12-3/TRBV12-4,CASSFGGGGGTEAFF,TGTGCCAGCAGTTTTGGAGGGGGAGGCGGCACTGAAGCTTTCTTT
TRBJ2-5,TRBD2,-,TRBV4-3,CASSQTTSGGAKTQYF,TGCGCCAGCAGCCAGACGACTAGCGGGGGGGCAAAGACCCAGTACTTC
TRBJ1-1,TRBD1,-,TRBV6-6,CASRDTGQGIGEAFF,TGTGCCAGCAGAGATACGGGACAGGGGATAGGTGAAGCTTTCTTT
TRBJ1-4,-,many,TRBV28,CASSLGGNEKLFF,TGTGCCAGCAGTTTGGGGGGGAATGAAAAACTGTTTTTT
TRBJ2-7,TRBD1,once,TRBV12-3/TRBV12-4,CASTYRGNAYEQYF,TGTGCCAGCACCTACAGGGGAAATGCGTACGAGCAGTACTTC
TRBJ2-3,TRBD2,few,TRBV7-6,CASSNGLAGLTDTQYF,TGTGCCAGCAGCAACGGACTAGCGGGGCTCACAGATACGCAGTATTTT
TRBJ2-1,TRBD2,-,TRBV7-9,CASSWMGGTYNEQFF,TGTGCCAGCAGCTGGATGGGGGGGACCTACAATGAGCAGTTCTTC
TRBJ2-2,-,-,TRBV3-1,CASSQLGRGTGELFF,TGTGCCAGCAGCCAACTGGGAAGGGGTACCGGGGAGCTGTTTTTT
TRBJ1-3,-,-,TRBV7-9,CASSSPGNTIHF,TGTGCCAGCAGCTCCCCTGGAAACACCATACATTTT
TRBJ2-3,-,many,TRBV5-1,CASSFPPGTQGADTQYF,TGCGCCAGCAGCTTCCCCCCCGGGACGCAAGGGGCAGATACGCAGTATTTT
TRBJ2-6,-,many,TRBV5-1,CASSLVTDPANVLTF,TGCGCCAGCAGCTTGGTAACCGACCCGGCCAACGTCCTGACTTTC
TRBJ1-4,TRBD1,many,TRBV20-1,CSARTGPNEKLFF,TGCAGTGCACGGACAGGGCCAAATGAAAAACTGTTTTTT
TRBJ1-5,-,few,TRBV15,CATSRDFRADQPQHF,TGTGCCACCAGCAGAGATTTTCGGGCGGATCAGCCCCAGCATTTT
TRBJ2-5,-,-,TRBV18,CASSPRVNGETQYF,TGTGCCAGCTCACCGCGGGTGAACGGGGAGACCCAGTACTTC
TRBJ2-4,-,-,TRBV3-1,CASSQSRVGIQYF,TGTGCCAGCAGCCAGTCCAGGGTGGGCATTCAGTACTTC
TRBJ1-2,TRBD1,few,TRBV28,CASSTTGEVGYTF,TGTGCCAGCAGTACAACAGGGGAGGTCGGCTACACCTTC
TRBJ1-5,-,-,TRBV7-2,CASSLADSNQPQHF,TGTGCCAGCAGCTTGGCGGATAGCAATCAGCCCCAGCATTTT
TRBJ1-1,-,few,TRBV7-2,CASSHPGGNTEAFF,TGTGCCAGCAGCCACCCGGGGGGGAACACTGAAGCTTTCTTT
TRBJ2-3,-,-,TRBV7-2,CASSFWGSTDTQYF,TGTGCCAGCAGCTTTTGGGGTAGCACAGATACGCAGTATTTT
TRBJ2-1,-,many,TRBV7-9,CASSLIGRSEGPSYNEQFF,TGTGCCAGCAGCTTAATTGGTCGGTCCGAGGGACCCTCCTACAATGAGCAGTTCTTC
TRBJ1-5,-,-,TRBV12-3/TRBV12-4,CASTQGTVQPQHF,TGTGCCAGCACCCAGGGGACGGTTCAGCCCCAGCATTTT
TRBJ2-7,-,few,TRBV12-3/TRBV12-4,CASSFQPLEQYF,TGTGCCAGCAGTTTCCAGCCTCTCGAGCAGTACTTC
TRBJ2-2,-,-,TRBV7-2,CASSLDTGWDLGELFF,TGTGCCAGCAGCCTAGACACGGGGTGGGACCTCGGGGAGCTGTTTTTT
TRBJ2-1,-,many,TRBV12-3/TRBV12-4,CASSLKGGRDEQFF,TGTGCCAGCAGTTTAAAAGGCGGGCGCGATGAGCAGTTCTTC
TRBJ2-3,TRBD1,-,TRBV5-6,CASSLGTGHKGDTQYF,TGTGCCAGCAGCCTTGGGACAGGCCACAAGGGAGATACGCAGTATTTT
TRBJ1-1,TRBD1,-,TRBV3-1,CASSQFSSRGTEAFF,TGTGCCAGCAGCCAATTTTCGTCCAGGGGGACTGAAGCTTTCTTT
TRBJ1-6,TRBD1,-,TRBV20-1,CSASPLGQGGWSPLHF,TGCAGTGCTTCACCTCTCGGACAGGGGGGTTGGTCACCCCTCCACTTT
TRBJ1-2,-,few,TRBV4-1,CASSVGPRDYGYTF,TGCGCCAGCAGCGTTGGACCGAGGGACTATGGCTACACCTTC
TRBJ1-2,-,few,TRBV27,CASRAKGLSYGYTF,TGTGCCAGCAGAGCTAAAGGGTTGAGCTATGGCTACACCTTC
TRBJ2-5,-,few,TRBV28,CASSHLTSRETQYF,TGTGCCAGCAGTCACCTCACTAGCCGAGAGACCCAGTACTTC
TRBJ1-2,-,-,TRBV6-5,CASSYRQWHGYTF,TGTGCCAGCAGTTATCGACAGTGGCATGGCTACACCTTC